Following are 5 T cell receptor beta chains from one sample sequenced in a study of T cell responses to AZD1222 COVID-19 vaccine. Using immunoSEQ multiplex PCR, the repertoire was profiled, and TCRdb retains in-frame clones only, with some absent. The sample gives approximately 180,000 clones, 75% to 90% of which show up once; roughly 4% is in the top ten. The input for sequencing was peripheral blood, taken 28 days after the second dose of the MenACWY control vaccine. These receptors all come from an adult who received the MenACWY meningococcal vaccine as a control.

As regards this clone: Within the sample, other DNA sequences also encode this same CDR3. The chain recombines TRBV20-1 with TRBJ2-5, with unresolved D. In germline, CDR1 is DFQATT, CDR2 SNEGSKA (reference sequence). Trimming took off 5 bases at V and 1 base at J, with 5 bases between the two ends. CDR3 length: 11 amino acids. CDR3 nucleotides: TGCAGTGCTCTGCGCCAAGAGACCCAGTACTTC. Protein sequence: CSALRQETQYF.

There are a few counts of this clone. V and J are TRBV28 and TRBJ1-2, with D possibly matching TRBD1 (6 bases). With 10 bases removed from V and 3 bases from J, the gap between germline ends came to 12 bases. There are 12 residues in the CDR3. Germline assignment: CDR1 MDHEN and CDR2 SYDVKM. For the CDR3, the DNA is TGTGCCACCGTAGGGGGGGACTATGGCTACACCTTC. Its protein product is CATVGGDYGYTF.

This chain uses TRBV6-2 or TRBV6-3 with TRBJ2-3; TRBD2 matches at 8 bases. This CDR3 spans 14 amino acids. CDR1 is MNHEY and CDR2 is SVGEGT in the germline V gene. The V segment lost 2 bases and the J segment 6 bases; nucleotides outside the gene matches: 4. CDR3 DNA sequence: TGTGCCAGCAGTTACGGACTAGCCGGGGATACGCAGTATTTT. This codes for CASSYGLAGDTQYF.

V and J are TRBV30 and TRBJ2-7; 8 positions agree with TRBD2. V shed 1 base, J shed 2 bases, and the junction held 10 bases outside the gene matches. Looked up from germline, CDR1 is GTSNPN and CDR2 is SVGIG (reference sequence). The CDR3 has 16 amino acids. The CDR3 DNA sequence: TGTGCCTGGAGTGGAAGGACGGGGGGGATTCCCTACGAGCAGTACTTC. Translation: CAWSGRTGGIPYEQYF.

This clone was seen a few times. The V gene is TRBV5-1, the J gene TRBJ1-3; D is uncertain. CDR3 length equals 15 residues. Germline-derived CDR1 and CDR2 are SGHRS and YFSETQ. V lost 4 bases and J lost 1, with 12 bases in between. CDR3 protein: CASSPGRESGNTIYF. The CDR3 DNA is TGCGCCAGCAGCCCCGGCCGGGAGTCTGGAAACACCATATATTTT.